Reported below is one T cell receptor (beta chain). The antigen remains undetermined. Deletions cut 2 bases from V and 0 bases from J, with 12 bases between. This CDR3 comprises 15 residues. The germline V gene encodes CDR1 SGHRS and CDR2 YFSETQ. These data are taken from a study of T cell responses to AZD1222 COVID-19 vaccine. The study, taken as a whole, reports: Elevations in Spike-specific TCR breadth and depth followed administration of two AZD1222 doses. Repertoire sampling occurred only after the peak T cell response.

The protocol was immunoSEQ multiplex PCR, while the TCRdb copy is restricted to in-frame clones and leaves out a portion. The sample contains approximately 140,000 clones, about 93% of which appear only once. The genes are TRBV5-1 and TRBJ2-7; TRBD1 or TRBD2 may be the D gene (5 bases each). The sequencing here drew on peripheral blood, taken 28 days after the second AZD1222 dose. This TCR came from an adult who received the AZD1222 COVID-19 vaccine. CDR3 DNA: TGCGCCAGCAGCTTCAGAGGGGTTAGCTCCTACGAGCAGTACTTC. It encodes CASSFRGVSSYEQYF. The full variable domain, completed using reference TRBV5-1 and TRBJ2-7, is KAGVTQTPRYLIKTRGQQVTLSCSPISGHRSVSWYQQTPGQGLQFLFEYFSETQRNKGNFPGRFSGRQFSNSRSEMNVSTLELGDSALYLCASSFRGVSSYEQYFGPGTRLTVT.